The 22 T cell receptor beta chains in this list originate from one sample, sequenced in a study of shared clonotypes between healthy human individuals. Generated by immunoSEQ multiplex PCR, the TCRdb table keeps only in-frame clones and is missing some. The sample lists fewer than 3 million clones; just under 95% were seen once. Sequencing input: naive CD4+ T cells from PBMCs. Subset defined: CD45RA+ positively selected. The receptors here all came from a man aged 18 to 29 in good health. Some clones in this sample may be carry-over from other donors' samples.

This clone appeared once. The rearrangement links TRBV27 to TRBJ2-2; 10 nucleotides agree with TRBD2. Losses at the gene ends were 2 bases for V and 4 bases for J; bases not matched to a gene: 4. The CDR3 contains 16 residues. Germline loops: CDR1 MNHEY, CDR2 SMNVEV (reference sequence). The CDR3 here is CASSLPASGSTGELFF. Written as DNA, the CDR3 is TGTGCCAGCAGTTTACCCGCTAGCGGGAGCACCGGGGAGCTGTTTTTT.

This chain uses TRBV4-1 with TRBJ1-2; D is undetermined. This CDR3 is built from 14 residues. V dropped 1 base and J dropped 4 bases, with 10 bases sitting between them. Germline loops: CDR1 MGHRA, CDR2 YSYEKL. CDR3 in amino acids: CASSQVDGRYGYTF. The CDR3 nucleotides read TGCGCCAGCAGCCAAGTAGACGGACGCTATGGCTACACCTTC.

This chain connects TRBV5-4 to TRBJ1-3; 7 nucleotides align to TRBD1. Trimming removed 0 bases from V and 4 bases from J; junction bases left unmatched: 1. The CDR3 loop spans 14 amino acids. Germline lookup yields CDR1 SGHNT and CDR2 YYREEE (reference sequence). This chain's CDR3 is CASSLETGGNTIYF. The CDR3 bases are TGTGCCAGCAGCTTGGAGACAGGGGGAAACACCATATATTTT.

The V call is TRBV4-1, the J call TRBJ2-7; D is possibly TRBD1 (5 bases). There are 17 residues in the CDR3. CDR1 MGHRA and CDR2 YSYEKL come from the germline V gene. V gave up 3 bases and J gave up 5 bases, with 23 bases separating them. CDR3 amino acids: CASSQGNRFSPFDEQYF. CDR3 DNA sequence: TGCGCCAGCAGCCAGGGTAACAGGTTCTCCCCCTTTGACGAGCAGTACTTC.

This chain connects TRBV4-1 to TRBJ2-7, with 9 bases matching TRBD1. Germline V gene lookup returns CDR1 MGHRA and CDR2 YSYEKL. V shed 8 bases and J 4 bases; nucleotides not matched to a gene: 9. This CDR3 contains 14 residues. In DNA form, the CDR3 reads TGCGCCAGCCGTACCGGGACAGGGATTTACGAGCAGTACTTC. It codes for CASRTGTGIYEQYF.

The chain links TRBV7-2 to TRBJ2-6; D is undetermined. Looked up from germline, CDR1 is SGHTA and CDR2 is FQGNSA. V lost 7 bases, J lost 3 bases, and 13 bases lay in between. The CDR3 loop spans 15 amino acids. The CDR3 spells CASTPDGHGANVLTF. CDR3 DNA sequence: TGTGCCAGCACCCCTGATGGGCATGGGGCCAACGTCCTGACTTTC.

The chain combines TRBV6-1 with TRBJ1-5; tentatively, D is TRBD1 (6 bases). V lost 6 bases and J lost 5, with 14 bases in between. This CDR3 has 14 residues. Germline V gene data show CDR1 as MNHNS and CDR2 as SASEGT. The CDR3 protein is CASRSLQGYQPQHF. Here the CDR3 DNA reads TGTGCCAGCAGGTCCCTCCAGGGGTATCAGCCCCAGCATTTT.

The chain recombines TRBV7-9 with TRBJ2-3; 9 positions match TRBD2. This CDR3 is built from 15 residues. Trimming cost V 5 bases and J 5 bases; bases outside gene matches: 8. Germline V CDR1 and CDR2: SEHNR, FQNEAQ (reference sequence). CDR3 sequence: CASSDPSGVGDTQYF. The CDR3 DNA sequence: TGTGCCAGCAGCGACCCTAGCGGGGTGGGAGATACGCAGTATTTT.

This clone has just one count. The rearrangement joins TRBV7-9 to TRBJ1-5; D possibly corresponds to TRBD1 (5 bases). CDR1 and CDR2 from the germline V gene are SEHNR and FQNEAQ (reference sequence). The CDR3 is 14 residues long. Trimming shortened V by 0 bases and J by 15 bases, and 18 bases separated the two germline ends. The CDR3 nucleotides are TGTGCCAGCAGCTTAGCCGATCGAGGGACTGTGATGCATTTT. Translation gives CASSLADRGTVMHF. Based on the CDR3 plus reference TRBV7-9 and TRBJ1-5, the full variable domain is DTGVSQNPRHKITKRGQNVTFRCDPISEHNRLYWYRQTLGQGPEFLTYFQNEAQLEKSRLLSDRFSAERPKGSFSTLEIQRTEQGDSAMYLCASSLADRGTVMHFGDGTRLSIL.

The rearrangement links TRBV28 to TRBJ2-5; D is unclear. The germline V gene encodes CDR1 MDHEN and CDR2 SYDVKM. The V gene lost 5 bases and the J gene lost 5 bases, with 18 bases spanning the gap. CDR3 length: 15 amino acids. CDR3 in amino acids: CASSPLGSPRETQYF. CDR3 bases: TGTGCCAGCAGTCCTCTGGGTAGTCCCAGGGAGACCCAGTACTTC.

The V and J genes are TRBV5-1 and TRBJ2-5; unclear D gene. Trimming cost V 4 bases and J 5 bases, with 18 bases left between them. This CDR3 is 15 amino acids long. The germline V gene encodes CDR1 SGHRS and CDR2 YFSETQ. The CDR3 DNA reads as TGCGCCAGCAGCCTATTCGGTGGTACTTCGGAGACCCAGTACTTC. Translated, it gives CASSLFGGTSETQYF.

The chain is built from TRBV19 and TRBJ2-2; 8 nucleotides line up with TRBD1. Germline lookup yields CDR1 LNHDA and CDR2 SQIVND (reference sequence). CDR3 length equals 16 residues. The V segment lost 5 bases and the J segment 6 bases; nucleotides outside the gene matches: 11. The CDR3 loop is CASSSLDRVGAGELFF. The CDR3 DNA sequence: TGTGCCAGTAGTTCTTTGGACAGGGTGGGAGCCGGGGAGCTGTTTTTT. Full variable domain (outside the CDR3, taken from reference TRBV19 and TRBJ2-2): DGGITQSPKYLFRKEGQNVTLSCEQNLNHDAMYWYRQDPGQGLRLIYYSQIVNDFQKGDIAEGYSVSREKKESFPLTVTSAQKNPTAFYLCASSSLDRVGAGELFFGEGSRLTVL.

With regard to this clone: Other DNA sequences from this sample encode an identical CDR3 as well. The rearrangement links TRBV28 to TRBJ1-2; no reliable D call. Germline CDR1 is MDHEN and CDR2 is SYDVKM. This CDR3 spans 12 amino acids. Trimming shortened V by 7 bases and J by 4 bases, and 10 bases separated the two germline ends. The DNA for the CDR3 is TGTGCCAGCACTACTGGGGTCTATGGCTACACCTTC. Translation gives CASTTGVYGYTF.

Of note for this clone: The same CDR3 arises from other DNA sequences in this sample as well. This chain connects TRBV5-1 to TRBJ1-3, with D uncertain. The V end was cut by 1 base, the J end by 0 bases, with 8 bases between. The CDR3 runs 15 residues. CDR1 and CDR2 from the germline V gene are SGHRS and YFSETQ. As DNA, the CDR3 is TGCGCCAGCAGCTTGCAAGGGCTCTCTGGAAACACCATATATTTT. Its protein is CASSLQGLSGNTIYF.

This chain connects TRBV19 to TRBJ1-2, with TRBD1 identical over 9 bases. Germline V gives CDR1 LNHDA, CDR2 SQIVND (reference sequence). Trimming at V came to 0 bases and at J to 2 bases, leaving 4 bases not matched to a gene. CDR3 length: 16 residues. The CDR3 nucleotides read TGTGCCAGTAGTATAGATCGCGGGACAGGGAACTATGGCTACACCTTC. Its protein is CASSIDRGTGNYGYTF.

The rearrangement links TRBV18 to TRBJ2-1; 11 bases align to TRBD1. Germline loops: CDR1 KGHSH, CDR2 LQKENI. The CDR3 spans 15 residues. With V trimmed by 3 bases and J by 7 bases, 5 bases remained unmatched. The CDR3 here is CASSPMDRGLNEQFF. The CDR3 nucleotides are TGTGCCAGCTCACCCATGGACAGGGGGCTAAATGAGCAGTTCTTC.

The chain uses TRBV9 and TRBJ2-7; D is perhaps TRBD1 (6 bases). Germline CDR1 is SGDLS and CDR2 is YYNGEE. The V end was cut by 0 bases, the J end by 7 bases, with 11 bases between. The CDR3 contains 13 residues. The CDR3 sequence is CASSVGIGGEQYF. CDR3 nucleotides: TGTGCCAGCAGCGTAGGCATAGGGGGAGAGCAGTACTTC. Based on the CDR3 plus reference TRBV9 and TRBJ2-7, the full variable domain is DSGVTQTPKHLITATGQRVTLRCSPRSGDLSVYWYQQSLDQGLQFLIQYYNGEERAKGNILERFSAQQFPDLHSELNLSSLELGDSALYFCASSVGIGGEQYFGPGTRLTVT.

This clone was detected only a few times. V and J are TRBV28 and TRBJ2-7, with a tentative D call TRBD1 (5 bases). The CDR3 runs to 12 residues. V was trimmed by 4 bases and J by 5 bases, leaving 9 bases between them. Germline assignment: CDR1 MDHEN and CDR2 SYDVKM. CDR3 protein: CASSSGPNEQYF. The DNA of the CDR3 is TGTGCCAGCAGTTCAGGGCCAAACGAGCAGTACTTC.

This clone was detected a few times. J is TRBJ2-1 and V is TRBV7-8; TRBD2 might be the D (6 bases). The germline CDR1 and CDR2 sequences are SGHVS and FQNEAQ. The CDR3 extends over 15 amino acids. Trimming pared 0 bases from V and 2 bases from J, leaving 8 bases between. The CDR3 loop reads CASSLAGGTYNEQFF. CDR3 sequence (DNA): TGTGCCAGCAGCTTAGCGGGAGGTACCTACAATGAGCAGTTCTTC.

The V gene is TRBV10-2, the J gene TRBJ2-7; perhaps TRBD1 as D (5 bases). Looked up from germline, CDR1 is WSHSY and CDR2 is SAAADI. The CDR3 sequence is 13 residues long. Trimming left V 8 bases short and J 1 base short, with 12 bases between. CDR3 nucleotides: TGCGCCAGCCAGGAGACAGAGTCCTACGAGCAGTACTTC. This gives the protein CASQETESYEQYF.

This sequence joins TRBV2 and TRBJ2-2, with 9 nucleotides matching TRBD1. V shed 8 bases and J 5 bases; nucleotides not matched to a gene: 9. The germline V gene has CDR1 SNHLY and CDR2 FYNNEI. The CDR3 contains 15 residues. The CDR3 DNA sequence: TGTGCCAGCTTAATGGGACAGGGTAGGACCGGGGAGCTGTTTTTT. Its translation: CASLMGQGRTGELFF.

This chain links TRBV10-3 with TRBJ1-3; D is ambiguous. V dropped 0 bases and J dropped 2 bases, with 11 bases sitting between them. The CDR3 contains 16 residues. The germline V gene has CDR1 ENHRY and CDR2 SYGVKD. The CDR3 bases are TGTGCCATCAGTGAGTCCGGTACAAAAACTGGAAACACCATATATTTT. Amino acids: CAISESGTKTGNTIYF.